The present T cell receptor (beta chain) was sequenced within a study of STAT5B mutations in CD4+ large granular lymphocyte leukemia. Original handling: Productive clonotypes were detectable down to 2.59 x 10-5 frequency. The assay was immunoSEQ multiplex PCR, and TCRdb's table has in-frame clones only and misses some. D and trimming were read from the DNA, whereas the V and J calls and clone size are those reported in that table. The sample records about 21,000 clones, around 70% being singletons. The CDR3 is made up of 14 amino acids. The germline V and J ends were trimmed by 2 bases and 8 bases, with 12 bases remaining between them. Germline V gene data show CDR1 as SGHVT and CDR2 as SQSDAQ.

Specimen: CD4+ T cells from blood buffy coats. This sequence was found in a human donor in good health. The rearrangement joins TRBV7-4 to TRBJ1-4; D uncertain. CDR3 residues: CASSLRREDEKLFF. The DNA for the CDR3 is TGTGCCAGCAGCTTACGGAGGGAGGACGAAAAACTGTTTTTT.